Reported below is one T cell receptor (beta chain). Its antigen is undetermined. The V gene lost 6 bases and the J gene lost 0 bases, with 12 bases spanning the gap. Germline lookup yields CDR1 SNHLY and CDR2 FYNNEI. This CDR3 has 15 amino acids. These data originate in a study of T cells after yellow fever vaccination. Whole-study findings and limits: Detected again after the booster were most primary-vaccination clones, at 95% to 98% CD4 and 70% to 90% CD8. The bulk population could contribute abundant contaminating clonotypes to FACS-sorted repertoires.

By 5'RACE template switching, TCR cDNA was produced, with a universal primer site and UMIs added in the process. TCRdb recomputed calls from the 5' RACE reads with MiXCR, one row per CDR3 protein. In the table there are some 260,000 distinct CDR3 sequences, about 5.2% of which are singletons. This chain links TRBV2 with TRBJ1-5; no definite D call. The source is a young man who received the YFV17D yellow fever vaccine. The specimen was CD4+ T cells sorted from PBMCs, collected on the day of the yellow fever booster vaccination. The CDR3 loop is CASRPTTNSNQPQHF. CDR3 in DNA: TGTGCCAGCAGGCCAACGACAAATAGCAATCAGCCCCAGCATTTT.